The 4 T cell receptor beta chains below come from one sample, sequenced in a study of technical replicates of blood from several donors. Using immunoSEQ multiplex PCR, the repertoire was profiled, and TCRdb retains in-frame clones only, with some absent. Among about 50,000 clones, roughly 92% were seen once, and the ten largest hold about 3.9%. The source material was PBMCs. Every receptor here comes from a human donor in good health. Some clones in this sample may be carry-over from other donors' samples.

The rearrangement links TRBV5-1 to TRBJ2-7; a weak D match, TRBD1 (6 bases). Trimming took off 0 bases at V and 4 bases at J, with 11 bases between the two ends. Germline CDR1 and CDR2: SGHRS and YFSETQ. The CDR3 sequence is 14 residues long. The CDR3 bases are TGCGCCAGCAGCTTGGGGACAGTCACATACGAGCAGTACTTC. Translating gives CASSLGTVTYEQYF.

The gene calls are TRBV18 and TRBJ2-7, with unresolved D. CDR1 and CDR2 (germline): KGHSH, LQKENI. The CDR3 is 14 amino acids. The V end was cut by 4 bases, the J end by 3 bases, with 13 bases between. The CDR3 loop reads CASSRLGRLYEQYF. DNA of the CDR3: TGTGCCAGCTCACGACTGGGTCGGCTCTACGAGCAGTACTTC.

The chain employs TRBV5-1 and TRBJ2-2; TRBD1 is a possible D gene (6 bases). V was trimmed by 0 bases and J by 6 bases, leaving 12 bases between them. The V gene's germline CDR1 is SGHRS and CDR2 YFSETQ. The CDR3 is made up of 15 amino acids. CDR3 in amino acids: CASSLVITGSGELFF. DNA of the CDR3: TGCGCCAGCAGCTTGGTCATAACAGGGTCCGGGGAGCTGTTTTTT.

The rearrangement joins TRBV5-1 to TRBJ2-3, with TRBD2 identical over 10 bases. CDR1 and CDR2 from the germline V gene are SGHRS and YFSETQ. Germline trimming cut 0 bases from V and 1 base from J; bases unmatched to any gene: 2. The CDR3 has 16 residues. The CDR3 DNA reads TGCGCCAGCAGCTTGGGACTAGCGGGCGGCACAGATACGCAGTATTTT. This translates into CASSLGLAGGTDTQYF.